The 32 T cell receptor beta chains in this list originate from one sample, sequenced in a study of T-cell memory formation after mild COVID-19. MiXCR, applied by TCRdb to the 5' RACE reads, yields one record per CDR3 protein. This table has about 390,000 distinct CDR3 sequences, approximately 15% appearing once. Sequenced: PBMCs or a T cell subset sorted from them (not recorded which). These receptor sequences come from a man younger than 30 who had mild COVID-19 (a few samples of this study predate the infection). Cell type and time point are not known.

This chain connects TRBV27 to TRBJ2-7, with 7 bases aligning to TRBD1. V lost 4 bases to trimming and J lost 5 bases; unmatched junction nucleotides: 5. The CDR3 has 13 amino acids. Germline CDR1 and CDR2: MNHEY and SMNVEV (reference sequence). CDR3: CASSWSTGDEQYF. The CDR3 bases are TGTGCCAGCAGTTGGTCCACAGGGGACGAGCAGTACTTC.

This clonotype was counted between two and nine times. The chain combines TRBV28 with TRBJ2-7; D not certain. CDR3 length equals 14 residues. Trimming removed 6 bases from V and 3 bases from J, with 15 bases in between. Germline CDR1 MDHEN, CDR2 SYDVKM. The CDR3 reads CASSTPAGDYEQYV. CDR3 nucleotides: TGTGCCAGCAGCACCCCAGCTGGGGACTACGAGCAGTACGTC.

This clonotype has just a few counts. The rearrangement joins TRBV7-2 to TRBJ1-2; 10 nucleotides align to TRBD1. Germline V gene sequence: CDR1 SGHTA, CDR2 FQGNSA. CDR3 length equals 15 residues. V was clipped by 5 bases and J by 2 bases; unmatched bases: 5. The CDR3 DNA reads TGTGCCAGCAGCCCAGACAGGGGGCGCAACTATGGCTACACCTTC. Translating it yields CASSPDRGRNYGYTF.

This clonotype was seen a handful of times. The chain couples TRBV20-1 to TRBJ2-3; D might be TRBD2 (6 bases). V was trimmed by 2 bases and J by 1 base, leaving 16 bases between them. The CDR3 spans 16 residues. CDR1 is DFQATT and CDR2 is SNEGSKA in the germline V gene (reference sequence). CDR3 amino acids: CSARPRDGGRTDTQYF. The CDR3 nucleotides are TGCAGTGCTAGACCAAGGGACGGGGGACGCACAGATACGCAGTATTTT.

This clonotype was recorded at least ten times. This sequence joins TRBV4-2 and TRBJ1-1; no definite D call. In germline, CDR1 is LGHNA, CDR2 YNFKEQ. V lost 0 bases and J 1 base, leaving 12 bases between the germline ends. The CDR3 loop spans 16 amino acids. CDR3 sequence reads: CASSQDTARRNTEAFF. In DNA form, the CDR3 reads TGTGCCAGCAGCCAAGATACGGCGAGGAGGAACACTGAAGCTTTCTTT.

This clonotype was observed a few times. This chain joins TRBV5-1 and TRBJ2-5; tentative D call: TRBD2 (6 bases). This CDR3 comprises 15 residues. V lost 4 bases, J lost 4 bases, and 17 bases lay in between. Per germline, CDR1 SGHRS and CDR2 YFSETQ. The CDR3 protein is CASSPGSTAGETQYF. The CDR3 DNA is TGCGCCAGCAGCCCGGGAAGTACAGCGGGAGAGACCCAGTACTTC.

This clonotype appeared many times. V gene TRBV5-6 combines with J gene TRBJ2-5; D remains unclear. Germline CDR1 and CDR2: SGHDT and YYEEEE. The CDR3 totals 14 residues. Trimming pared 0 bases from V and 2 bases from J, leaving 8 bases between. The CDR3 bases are TGTGCCAGCAGCTTGGGGTTCAGACAAGAGACCCAGTACTTC. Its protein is CASSLGFRQETQYF.

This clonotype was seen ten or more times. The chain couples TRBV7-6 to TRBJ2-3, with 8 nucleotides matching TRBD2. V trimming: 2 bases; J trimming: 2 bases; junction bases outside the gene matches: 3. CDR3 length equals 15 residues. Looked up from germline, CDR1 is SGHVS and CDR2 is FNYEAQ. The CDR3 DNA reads TGTGCCAGCAGCTTATCCGGACTAGCCACAGATACGCAGTATTTT. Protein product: CASSLSGLATDTQYF.

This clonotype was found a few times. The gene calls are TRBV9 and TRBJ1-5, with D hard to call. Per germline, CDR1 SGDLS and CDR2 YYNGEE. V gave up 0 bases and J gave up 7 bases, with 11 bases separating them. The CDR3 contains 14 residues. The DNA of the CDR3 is TGTGCCAGCAGCGTAGGGGGAGGGCGGCAGCCCCAGCATTTT. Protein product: CASSVGGGRQPQHF.

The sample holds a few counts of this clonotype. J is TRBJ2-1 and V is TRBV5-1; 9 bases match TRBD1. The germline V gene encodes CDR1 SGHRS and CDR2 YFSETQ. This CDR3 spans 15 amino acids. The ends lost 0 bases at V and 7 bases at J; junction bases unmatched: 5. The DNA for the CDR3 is TGCGCCAGCAGCTTGGGGACAGGGGTGACAAATGAGCAGTTCTTC. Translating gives CASSLGTGVTNEQFF.

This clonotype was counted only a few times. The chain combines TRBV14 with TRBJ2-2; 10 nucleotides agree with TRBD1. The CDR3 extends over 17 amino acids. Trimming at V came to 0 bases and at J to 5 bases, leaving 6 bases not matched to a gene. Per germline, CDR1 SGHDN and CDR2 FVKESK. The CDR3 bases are TGTGCCAGCAGCCAAGATCGTGGGACAGGGGATACCGGGGAGCTGTTTTTT. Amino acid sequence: CASSQDRGTGDTGELFF.

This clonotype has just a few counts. CDR3 loop: CASRRTSGTQETQYF. In DNA, the CDR3 is TGCGCCAGCAGGAGGACTAGCGGCACCCAAGAGACCCAGTACTTC. V gene TRBV10-2 combines with J gene TRBJ2-5, with 10 bases fitting TRBD2. Germline loops: CDR1 WSHSY, CDR2 SAAADI. The CDR3 extends over 15 amino acids. J lost 1 base, V lost 6 bases, and 5 bases had no gene match.

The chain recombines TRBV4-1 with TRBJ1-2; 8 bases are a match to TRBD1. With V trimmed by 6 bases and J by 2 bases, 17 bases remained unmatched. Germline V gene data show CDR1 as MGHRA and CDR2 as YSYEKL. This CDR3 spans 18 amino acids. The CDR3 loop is CASSQLLRTGYNNYGYTF. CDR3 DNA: TGCGCCAGCAGTCAATTACTGCGGACAGGGTACAACAACTATGGCTACACCTTC.

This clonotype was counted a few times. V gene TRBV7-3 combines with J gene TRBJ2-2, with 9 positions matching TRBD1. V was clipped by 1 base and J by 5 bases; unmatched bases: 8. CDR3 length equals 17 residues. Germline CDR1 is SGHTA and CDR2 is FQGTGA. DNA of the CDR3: TGTGCCAGCAGCTTAAGTATCGGACAGGGGCAGACCGGGGAGCTGTTTTTT. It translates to CASSLSIGQGQTGELFF.

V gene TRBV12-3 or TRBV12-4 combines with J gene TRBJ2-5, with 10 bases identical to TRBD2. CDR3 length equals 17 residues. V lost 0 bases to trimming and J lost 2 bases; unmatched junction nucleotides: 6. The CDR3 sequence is CASSLAMGLARQETQYF. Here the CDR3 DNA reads TGTGCCAGCAGTTTAGCAATGGGACTAGCGAGACAAGAGACCCAGTACTTC.

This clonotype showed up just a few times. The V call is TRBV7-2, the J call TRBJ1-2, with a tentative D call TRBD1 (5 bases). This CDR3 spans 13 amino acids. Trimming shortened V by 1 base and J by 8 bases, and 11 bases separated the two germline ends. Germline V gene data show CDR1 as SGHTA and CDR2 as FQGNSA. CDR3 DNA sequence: TGTGCCAGCAGCTTAGAACCAGGGCGAGGCTACACCTTC. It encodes CASSLEPGRGYTF.

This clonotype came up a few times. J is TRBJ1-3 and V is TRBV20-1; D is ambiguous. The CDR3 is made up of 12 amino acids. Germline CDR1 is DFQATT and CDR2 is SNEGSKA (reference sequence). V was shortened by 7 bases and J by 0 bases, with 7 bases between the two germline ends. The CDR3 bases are TGCAGTGTTCCGAGCTCTGGAAACACCATATATTTT. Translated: CSVPSSGNTIYF.

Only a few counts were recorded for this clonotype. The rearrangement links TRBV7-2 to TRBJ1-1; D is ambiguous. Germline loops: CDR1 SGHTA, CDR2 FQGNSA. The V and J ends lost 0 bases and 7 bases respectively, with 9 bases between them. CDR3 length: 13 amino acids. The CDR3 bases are TGTGCCAGCAGCTTAGCGCGGATAAGTGAAGCTTTCTTT. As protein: CASSLARISEAFF.

CDR3 coding DNA: TGTGCCAGTAGTGGTAGCGGGGGTAAAGAGACCCAGTACTTC. Translating it yields CASSGSGGKETQYF. The chain is built from TRBV19 and TRBJ2-5; 9 bases line up with TRBD2. The CDR3 contains 14 residues. Germline V gives CDR1 LNHDA, CDR2 SQIVND (reference sequence). V lost 5 bases to trimming and J lost 3 bases; unmatched junction nucleotides: 4.

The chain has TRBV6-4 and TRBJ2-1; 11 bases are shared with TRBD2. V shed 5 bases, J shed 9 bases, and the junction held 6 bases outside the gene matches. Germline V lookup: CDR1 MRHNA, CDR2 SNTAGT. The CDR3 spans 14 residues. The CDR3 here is CASSLSGGAGEQFF. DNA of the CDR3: TGTGCCAGCAGTCTTAGCGGGGGGGCCGGTGAGCAGTTCTTC.

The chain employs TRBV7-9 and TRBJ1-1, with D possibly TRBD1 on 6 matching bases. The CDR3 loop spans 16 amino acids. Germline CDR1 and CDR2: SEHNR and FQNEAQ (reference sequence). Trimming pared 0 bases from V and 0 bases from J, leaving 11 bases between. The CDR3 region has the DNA TGTGCCAGCAGCTTAGCGTGGAGGGGGATGAACACTGAAGCTTTCTTT. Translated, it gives CASSLAWRGMNTEAFF.

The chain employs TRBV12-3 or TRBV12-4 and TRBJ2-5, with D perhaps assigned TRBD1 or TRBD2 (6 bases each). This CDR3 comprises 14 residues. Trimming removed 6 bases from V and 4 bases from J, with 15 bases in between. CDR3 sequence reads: CASRPWGAGETQYF. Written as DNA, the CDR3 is TGTGCCAGCAGACCGTGGGGGGCAGGAGAGACCCAGTACTTC.

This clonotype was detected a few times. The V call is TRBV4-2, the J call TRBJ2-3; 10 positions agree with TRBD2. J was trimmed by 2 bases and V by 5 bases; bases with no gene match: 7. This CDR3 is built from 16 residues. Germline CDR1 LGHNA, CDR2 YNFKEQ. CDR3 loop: CASSFLAGAYTDTQYF. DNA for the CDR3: TGTGCCAGCAGCTTCCTAGCGGGGGCCTACACAGATACGCAGTATTTT.

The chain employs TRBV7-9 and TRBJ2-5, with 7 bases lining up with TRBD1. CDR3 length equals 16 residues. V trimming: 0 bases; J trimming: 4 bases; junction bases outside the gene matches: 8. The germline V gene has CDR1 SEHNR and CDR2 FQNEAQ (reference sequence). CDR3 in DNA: TGTGCCAGCAGCTTAGCAGGCAGGGGGTGGCGAGAGACCCAGTACTTC. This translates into CASSLAGRGWRETQYF.

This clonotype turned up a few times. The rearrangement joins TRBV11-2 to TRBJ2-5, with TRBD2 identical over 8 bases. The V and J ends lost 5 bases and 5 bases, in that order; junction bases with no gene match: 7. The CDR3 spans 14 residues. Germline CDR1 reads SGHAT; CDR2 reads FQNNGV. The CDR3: CASSTRTSSETQYF. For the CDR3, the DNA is TGTGCCAGCAGCACGCGGACTAGCTCGGAGACCCAGTACTTC.

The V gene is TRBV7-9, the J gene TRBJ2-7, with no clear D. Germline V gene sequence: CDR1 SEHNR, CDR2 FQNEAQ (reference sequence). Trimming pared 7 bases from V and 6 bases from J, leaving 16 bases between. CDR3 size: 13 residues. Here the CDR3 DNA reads TGTGCCAGCACCCTTACCTGGGCGAGCGAGCAGTACTTC. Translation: CASTLTWASEQYF.

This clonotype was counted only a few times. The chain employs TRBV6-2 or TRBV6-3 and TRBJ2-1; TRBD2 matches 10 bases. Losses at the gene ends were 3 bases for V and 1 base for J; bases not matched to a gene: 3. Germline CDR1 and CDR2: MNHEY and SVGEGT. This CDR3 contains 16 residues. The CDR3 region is CASSYLAGESYNEQFF. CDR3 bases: TGTGCCAGCAGTTATCTAGCGGGGGAGTCCTACAATGAGCAGTTCTTC.

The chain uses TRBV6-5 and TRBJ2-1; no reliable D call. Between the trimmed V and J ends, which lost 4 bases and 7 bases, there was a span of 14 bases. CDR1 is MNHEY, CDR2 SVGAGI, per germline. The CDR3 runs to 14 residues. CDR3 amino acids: CASSLGRNRNEQFF. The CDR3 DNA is TGTGCCAGCAGTTTAGGCCGTAATCGGAATGAGCAGTTCTTC.

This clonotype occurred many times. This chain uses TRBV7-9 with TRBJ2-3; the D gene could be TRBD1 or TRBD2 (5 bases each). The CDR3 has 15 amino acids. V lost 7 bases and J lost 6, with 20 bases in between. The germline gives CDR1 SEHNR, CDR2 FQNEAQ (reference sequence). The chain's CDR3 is CASIPAASGRDTQYF. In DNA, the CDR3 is TGTGCCAGCATCCCCGCCGCCTCGGGGCGGGATACGCAGTATTTT.

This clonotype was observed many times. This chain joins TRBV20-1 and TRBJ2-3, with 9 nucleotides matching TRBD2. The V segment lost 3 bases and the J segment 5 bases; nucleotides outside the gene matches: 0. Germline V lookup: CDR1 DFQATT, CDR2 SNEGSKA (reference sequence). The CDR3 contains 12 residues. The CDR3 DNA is TGCAGTGCTAGGCGGGGGGGAGATACGCAGTATTTT. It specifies CSARRGGDTQYF.

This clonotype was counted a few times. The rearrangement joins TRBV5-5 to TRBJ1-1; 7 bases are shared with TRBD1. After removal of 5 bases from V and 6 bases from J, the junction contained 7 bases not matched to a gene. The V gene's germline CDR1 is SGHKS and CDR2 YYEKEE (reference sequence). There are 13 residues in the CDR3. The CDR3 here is CASRLRQGAEAFF. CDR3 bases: TGTGCCAGCAGACTTCGACAGGGCGCTGAAGCTTTCTTT.

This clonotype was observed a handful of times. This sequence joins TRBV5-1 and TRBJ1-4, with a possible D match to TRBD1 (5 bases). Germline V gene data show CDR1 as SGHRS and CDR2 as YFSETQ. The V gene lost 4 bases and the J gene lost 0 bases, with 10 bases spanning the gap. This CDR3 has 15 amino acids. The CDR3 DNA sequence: TGCGCCAGCAGCCGTTGGGGACCAACTAATGAAAAACTGTTTTTT. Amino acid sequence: CASSRWGPTNEKLFF.